Shown below are 22 T cell receptor beta chains from a single sample sequenced in a study of blood T cell repertoires in COVID-19. Clones were sequenced by immunoSEQ multiplex PCR, and TCRdb holds only the in-frame ones, with some missing. The table lists 140,000 or so clones, approximately 80% of them singletons. Sequencing used peripheral blood. The receptors derive from a human donor in a cohort sampled during active COVID-19.

V gene TRBV23-1 combines with J gene TRBJ2-2; the D gene is possibly TRBD2 (6 bases). TRBV23-1 is sorted into the ORF group, with uncertain function. V was cut by 1 base and J by 4 bases, with 13 bases left in between. The CDR3 loop spans 16 amino acids. DNA of the CDR3: TGCGCCAGCAGTCAATTATCGGGGGTTGGCACCGGGGAGCTGTTTTTT. Amino acid sequence: CASSQLSGVGTGELFF.

The chain combines TRBV3-1 (or the pseudogene TRBV3-2) with TRBJ2-7; 7 nucleotides align to TRBD1. Looked up from germline, CDR1 is LGHDT and CDR2 is YNNKEL (reference sequence). The ends lost 4 bases at V and 3 bases at J; junction bases unmatched: 9. The length of the CDR3 is 15 residues. CDR3 in DNA: TGTGCCAGCAGCCTCGGGACAGCGGCTGGCTACGAGCAGTACTTC. It translates to CASSLGTAAGYEQYF.

This chain joins TRBV3-1 (or the pseudogene TRBV3-2) and TRBJ2-2; 7 nucleotides align to TRBD2. Germline V gene lookup returns CDR1 LGHDT and CDR2 YNNKEL (reference sequence). The CDR3 runs 18 residues. The junction had 11 bases not matched to a gene; V was cut back by 4 bases and J by 0 bases. CDR3: CASSPRVVGRANTGELFF. Written as DNA, the CDR3 is TGTGCCAGCAGCCCAAGAGTTGTAGGGAGGGCGAACACCGGGGAGCTGTTTTTT.

This clone was detected a few times. J is TRBJ2-5 and V is TRBV6-6, with D unresolved. The V end was cut by 3 bases, the J end by 3 bases, with 11 bases between. The CDR3 contains 14 residues. Germline-derived CDR1 and CDR2 are MNHNY and SVGAGI (reference sequence). In DNA form, the CDR3 reads TGTGCCAGCAGTTATGGTACGGGTAAAGAGACCCAGTACTTC. Translation: CASSYGTGKETQYF.

The V gene is TRBV4-2, the J gene TRBJ1-4; 8 bases are shared with TRBD1. Germline lookup yields CDR1 LGHNA and CDR2 YNFKEQ. This CDR3 spans 21 amino acids. V lost 0 bases to trimming and J lost 0 bases; unmatched junction nucleotides: 15. Here the CDR3 DNA reads TGTGCCAGCAGCCAAGATACGACCTCAAGGACAGGGACTACAACTAATGAAAAACTGTTTTTT. Translation gives CASSQDTTSRTGTTTNEKLFF.

CDR3 coding DNA: TGTGCCAGCAGCGTAACTGGGAGTGATGAAAAACTGTTTTTT. Translation gives CASSVTGSDEKLFF. The J gene is TRBJ1-4, the V gene TRBV9; D remains ambiguous. The ends were cut back, 1 base at V and 6 bases at J, with 10 bases in the middle. This CDR3 comprises 14 residues. Looked up from germline, CDR1 is SGDLS and CDR2 is YYNGEE.

Notes on this clone: Given the absence of the conserved phenylalanine or tryptophan at the CDR3 end, a read error is likely. The DNA is omitted, as the CDR3 cannot be located on it reliably, and the CDR3 follows TCRdb's listing. This chain links TRBV6-1 with TRBJ2-3; the table names TRBD2, a call not compared with the DNA. In germline, CDR1 is MNHNS, CDR2 SASEGT. The CDR3 spans 13 amino acids, including both terminal residues. The CDR3 protein is CASSEGDLAGDCC.

This clone was seen only a few times. The genes are TRBV11-2 and TRBJ2-2, with D perhaps TRBD2 (5 bases). This CDR3 contains 15 residues. The V and J ends lost 1 base and 5 bases respectively, with 11 bases between them. CDR1 and CDR2 (germline): SGHAT, FQNNGV. The CDR3 protein is CASSLVRAVTGELFF. The CDR3 DNA reads as TGTGCCAGCAGCTTAGTGAGGGCAGTAACCGGGGAGCTGTTTTTT.

The chain recombines TRBV7-2 with TRBJ1-2; D unclear. The CDR3 is 13 residues long. Trimming removed 5 bases at V and 8 bases at J, with 15 bases between. From germline, CDR1 is SGHTA and CDR2 FQGNSA. This CDR3 reads CASSPRHGWGYTF. DNA for the CDR3: TGTGCCAGCAGCCCACGACACGGATGGGGCTACACCTTC.

This chain joins TRBV6-2 or TRBV6-3 and TRBJ2-6, with TRBD1 matching over 10 bases. The V segment lost 2 bases and the J segment 2 bases; nucleotides outside the gene matches: 9. The CDR3 sequence is 19 residues long. CDR1 and CDR2 from the germline V gene are MNHEY and SVGEGT. The CDR3 sequence: CASSYTTGQGVTGANVLTF. The CDR3 DNA follows: TGTGCCAGCAGTTACACCACCGGACAGGGGGTAACTGGGGCCAACGTCCTGACTTTC.

This clone turned up a few times. V is TRBV7-9 and J is TRBJ2-1, with 12 nucleotides matching TRBD2. The CDR3 loop spans 15 amino acids. Trimming took 5 bases from V and 6 from J; bases not matched to a gene: 5. Germline V gene sequence: CDR1 SEHNR, CDR2 FQNEAQ (reference sequence). CDR3 residues: CASSPRLAGVNEQFF. CDR3 bases: TGTGCCAGCAGCCCCCGACTAGCGGGAGTCAATGAGCAGTTCTTC.

V gene TRBV9 combines with J gene TRBJ1-5; D is undetermined. Germline V CDR1 and CDR2: SGDLS, YYNGEE. The CDR3 length is 14 residues. Deletions cut 0 bases from V and 5 bases from J, with 9 bases between. The CDR3 nucleotides read TGTGCCAGCAGCGTAGCCCCGCGGGATCAGCCCCAGCATTTT. This sequence encodes CASSVAPRDQPQHF.

The genes are TRBV2 and TRBJ2-1; 10 bases line up with TRBD2. Germline V gene data show CDR1 as SNHLY and CDR2 as FYNNEI. V lost 0 bases and J lost 15; bases outside the gene matches: 11. This CDR3 has 15 residues. The CDR3 nucleotides read TGTGCCAGCAGTGAAGCTGGGCTAGCGGGAGAGGTCCGGTTCTTC. The encoded protein is CASSEAGLAGEVRFF.

The chain recombines TRBV5-5 with TRBJ1-5; D is possibly TRBD1 (5 bases). The CDR3 length is 13 residues. V lost 0 bases and J lost 9, with 10 bases in between. Germline loops: CDR1 SGHKS, CDR2 YYEKEE (reference sequence). CDR3 amino acids: CASSLGFGGPQHF. DNA of the CDR3: TGTGCCAGCAGCTTGGGGTTCGGGGGGCCCCAGCATTTT.

The chain combines TRBV7-8 with TRBJ2-7, with TRBD1 matching over 12 bases. From germline, CDR1 is SGHVS and CDR2 FQNEAQ. This CDR3 has 15 residues. V was clipped by 6 bases and J by 3 bases; unmatched bases: 6. In DNA, the CDR3 is TGTGCCAGCAGGGCCGGGACAGGGGGCCTCTACGAGCAGTACTTC. Translated: CASRAGTGGLYEQYF.

This clone was seen a few times. The chain employs TRBV5-1 and TRBJ1-4, with TRBD1 matching over 7 bases. CDR1 is SGHRS, CDR2 YFSETQ, per germline. V gave up 0 bases and J gave up 13 bases; unmatched junction bases: 12. There are 15 residues in the CDR3. The CDR3 region is CASSLAGDSRGTLFF. CDR3 DNA: TGCGCCAGCAGCTTGGCGGGGGACAGCCGTGGGACACTGTTTTTT.

The chain carries TRBV7-2 and TRBJ1-5, with 7 bases identical to TRBD1. The V and J ends lost 2 bases and 4 bases, in that order; junction bases with no gene match: 5. CDR1 and CDR2 from the germline V gene are SGHTA and FQGNSA. The CDR3 loop spans 15 amino acids. In nucleotides, the CDR3 is TGTGCCAGCAGCTTAAATATGGGACAGAATCAGCCCCAGCATTTT. It encodes CASSLNMGQNQPQHF.

This clone was seen only once. The chain employs TRBV28 and TRBJ2-2; 7 nucleotides line up with TRBD1. This CDR3 comprises 15 residues. The V gene end was trimmed by 6 bases and the J gene end by 7 bases; junction bases not matched to a gene: 11. CDR1 is MDHEN and CDR2 is SYDVKM in the germline V gene. The CDR3 DNA follows: TGTGCCAGCAGCCTCCGGGACAGAGCACACGGGGAGCTGTTTTTT. This codes for CASSLRDRAHGELFF.

J is TRBJ2-7 and V is TRBV5-6, with 12 bases fitting TRBD2. Germline loops: CDR1 SGHDT, CDR2 YYEEEE. The CDR3 consists of 16 residues. V lost 4 bases, J lost 6 bases, and 11 bases stayed unmatched. CDR3 loop: CASSETTSGRWAEQYF. The CDR3, as DNA: TGTGCCAGCAGCGAAACGACTAGCGGGAGATGGGCCGAGCAGTACTTC. Supplemented by reference TRBV5-6 and TRBJ2-7, the full variable domain reads DAGVTQSPTHLIKTRGQQVTLRCSPKSGHDTVSWYQQALGQGPQFIFQYYEEEERQRGNFPDRFSGHQFPNYSSELNVNALLLGDSALYLCASSETTSGRWAEQYFGPGTRLTVT.

The V call is TRBV9, the J call TRBJ2-5; D remains unclear. The V end lost 4 bases, the J end lost 5 bases, and 18 bases lay between the germline ends. In germline, CDR1 is SGDLS, CDR2 YYNGEE. This CDR3 comprises 15 residues. The CDR3 loop reads CASSSYDLNTETQYF. In DNA form, the CDR3 reads TGTGCCAGCAGCTCCTACGACTTGAATACGGAGACCCAGTACTTC.

This chain connects TRBV24-1 to TRBJ2-1; the D gene is possibly TRBD1 (6 bases). This CDR3 has 13 residues. CDR1 KGHDR and CDR2 SFDVKD come from the germline V gene. Deletions cut 4 bases from V and 10 bases from J, with 13 bases between. CDR3 sequence reads: CATSEPWTVEQFF. CDR3 coding DNA: TGTGCCACCAGTGAACCCTGGACAGTAGAGCAGTTCTTC.

The rearrangement joins TRBV19 to TRBJ2-7; 10 positions match TRBD2. V dropped 3 bases and J dropped 4; count of bases not matched to a gene: 9. Germline CDR1 reads LNHDA; CDR2 reads SQIVND (reference sequence). CDR3 length: 16 amino acids. The chain's CDR3 is CASSIRSSGSIYEQYF. As DNA, the CDR3 is TGTGCCAGTAGTATCCGATCTAGCGGGAGCATTTACGAGCAGTACTTC.